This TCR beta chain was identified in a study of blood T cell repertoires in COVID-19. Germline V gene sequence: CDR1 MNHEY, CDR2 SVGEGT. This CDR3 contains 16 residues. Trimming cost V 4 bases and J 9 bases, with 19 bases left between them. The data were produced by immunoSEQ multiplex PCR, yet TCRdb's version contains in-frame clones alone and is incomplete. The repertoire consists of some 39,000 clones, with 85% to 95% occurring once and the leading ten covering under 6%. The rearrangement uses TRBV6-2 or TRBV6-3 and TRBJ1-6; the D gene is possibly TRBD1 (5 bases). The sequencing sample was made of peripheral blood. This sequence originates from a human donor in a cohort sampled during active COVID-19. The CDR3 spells CASSSPNGGLGSPLHF. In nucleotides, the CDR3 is TGTGCCAGCAGTTCCCCTAATGGGGGACTGGGTTCACCCCTCCACTTT.